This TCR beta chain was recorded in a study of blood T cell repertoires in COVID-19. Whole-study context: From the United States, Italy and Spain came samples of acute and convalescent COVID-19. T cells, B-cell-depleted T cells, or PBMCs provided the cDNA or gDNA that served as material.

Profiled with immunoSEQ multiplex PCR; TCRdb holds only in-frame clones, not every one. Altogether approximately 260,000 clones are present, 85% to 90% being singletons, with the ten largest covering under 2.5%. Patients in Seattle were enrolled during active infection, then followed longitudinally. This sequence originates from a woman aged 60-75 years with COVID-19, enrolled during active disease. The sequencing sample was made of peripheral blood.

Here the CDR3 DNA reads TGTGCCAGCAGCCTGAGACAGGGAGATGAGCAGTTCTTC. Encoded protein: CASSLRQGDEQFF. The gene calls are TRBV3-1 (or the pseudogene TRBV3-2) and TRBJ2-1; 7 nucleotides agree with TRBD1. The V segment lost 4 bases and the J segment 8 bases; nucleotides outside the gene matches: 5. CDR3 length equals 13 residues. Germline V gene data show CDR1 as LGHDT and CDR2 as YNNKEL (reference sequence).